A single sample gave rise to the 20 T cell receptor beta chains below, sequenced in a study of early T cells in non-severe SARS-CoV-2 infection. Each CDR3 protein is one row after TCRdb ran MiXCR on the 5' RACE reads. The sample carries approximately 49,000 distinct CDR3 sequences, around 11% recorded once. The sample was whole blood. These receptors all come from an adult who was a healthcare worker with PCR-confirmed SARS-CoV-2 infection or an uninfected control (not recorded which).

This clonotype has at least ten counts. The J gene is TRBJ2-2, the V gene TRBV7-3; perhaps TRBD2 as D (6 bases). Trimming cost V 3 bases and J 6 bases, with 14 bases left between them. The CDR3 has 15 residues. Germline values: CDR1 SGHTA, CDR2 FQGTGA. The CDR3 loop reads CASSFQGGLSGELFF. The CDR3 bases are TGTGCCAGCAGCTTTCAGGGAGGTTTGTCCGGGGAGCTGTTTTTT. The complete variable domain, with remaining parts taken from reference TRBV7-3 and TRBJ2-2, reads GAGVSQTPSNKVTEKGKYVELRCDPISGHTALYWYRQSLGQGPEFLIYFQGTGAADDSGLPNDRFFAVRPEGSVSTLKIQRTERGDSAVYLCASSFQGGLSGELFFGEGSRLTVL.

In regard to this clonotype: The junction differs from germline at one of its ends, possibly a read error. This chain connects TRBV12-5 to TRBJ2-3; 9 nucleotides match TRBD2. This CDR3 has 15 amino acids. The germline V gene encodes CDR1 LGHNT and CDR2 FRNRAP. As DNA, the CDR3 is TGTGCTAGTGGTTTGGGACTAGCGGTGACAGATACGCAGTTTTTT. Protein product: CASGLGLAVTDTQFF. Based on the CDR3 plus reference TRBV12-5 and TRBJ2-3, the full variable domain is DARVTQTPRHKVTEMGQEVTMRCQPILGHNTVFWYRQTMMQGLELLAYFRNRAPLDDSGMPKDRFSAEMPDATLATLKIQPSEPRDSAVYFCASGLGLAVTDTQFFGPGTRLTVL.

The table lists this clonotype with many counts. This sequence joins TRBV2 and TRBJ1-4, with unresolved D. Trimming removed 10 bases from V and 3 bases from J, with 12 bases in between. The CDR3 consists of 13 residues. CDR1 and CDR2 (germline): SNHLY, FYNNEI. CDR3 region: CATGRSPNEKLFF. The DNA for the CDR3 is TGTGCCACGGGGAGGAGTCCTAATGAAAAACTGTTTTTT.

This clonotype appeared many times. The V and J genes are TRBV13 and TRBJ2-5; TRBD2 agrees at 10 bases. The CDR3 is 16 residues long. Trimming removed 5 bases from V and 2 bases from J; junction bases left unmatched: 8. The V gene's germline CDR1 is PRHDT and CDR2 FYEKMQ (reference sequence). CDR3 bases: TGTGCCAGCAGCCCTAGCCGGACTAGCGGACAAGAGACCCAGTACTTC. Amino acids: CASSPSRTSGQETQYF.

The chain combines TRBV7-2 with TRBJ2-7; no clear D gene. The CDR3 length is 14 residues. Between the trimmed V and J ends, which lost 6 bases and 0 bases, there was a span of 12 bases. Germline CDR1 SGHTA, CDR2 FQGNSA. The DNA of the CDR3 is TGTGCCAGCAGTTTTCCGACGGCCTCCTACGAGCAGTACTTC. This codes for CASSFPTASYEQYF.

This clonotype has at least ten counts. The rearrangement uses TRBV7-3 and TRBJ2-2; 12 nucleotides line up with TRBD2. Germline loops: CDR1 SGHTA, CDR2 FQGTGA. This CDR3 has 17 residues. The V and J ends lost 4 bases and 7 bases, in that order; junction bases with no gene match: 10. In DNA, the CDR3 is TGTGCCAGCAGCTCCTCCCTAGCGGGAGGGCCTGGCGGGGAGCTGTTTTTT. The encoded protein is CASSSSLAGGPGGELFF.

The J gene is TRBJ2-1, the V gene TRBV19; no clear D. This CDR3 comprises 12 residues. Trimming removed 8 bases from V and 9 bases from J, with 14 bases in between. Germline assignment: CDR1 LNHDA and CDR2 SQIVND (reference sequence). DNA of the CDR3: TGTGCCAGTGGTACACGCCTCGGTGAGCAGTTCTTC. Encoded protein: CASGTRLGEQFF.

The chain recombines TRBV29-1 with TRBJ2-5; the match to TRBD1 covers 7 bases. The trim removed 6 bases at V and 7 bases at J, leaving 11 bases unmatched. The CDR3 is 13 residues long. Germline V gene lookup returns CDR1 SQVTM and CDR2 ANQGSEA. CDR3 nucleotide sequence: TGCAGCGTCATCCGGACAGGAAAGATGACCCAGTACTTC. Protein sequence: CSVIRTGKMTQYF.

This clonotype has a count of ten or more. The chain has TRBV20-1 and TRBJ2-5; D call uncertain. The CDR3 totals 12 residues. Germline V lookup: CDR1 DFQATT, CDR2 SNEGSKA (reference sequence). V was trimmed by 5 bases and J by 5 bases, leaving 12 bases between them. CDR3 residues: CSADDSVETQYF. In DNA, the CDR3 is TGCAGTGCTGATGACTCGGTGGAGACCCAGTACTTC.

The sample holds one count of this clonotype. The genes are TRBV3-1 and TRBJ2-1; D unresolved. V lost 0 bases, J lost 4 bases, and 10 bases lay in between. The germline V gene encodes CDR1 LGHDT and CDR2 YNNKEL (reference sequence). This CDR3 spans 15 amino acids. CDR3 amino acids: CASSQDRNYYNEQFF. The CDR3, as DNA: TGTGCCAGCAGCCAAGATCGAAACTATTACAATGAGCAGTTCTTC.

This clonotype was detected ten times or more. The chain recombines TRBV20-1 with TRBJ2-7; D remains unclear. The CDR3 contains 14 residues. The germline CDR1 and CDR2 sequences are DFQATT and SNEGSKA (reference sequence). The ends were cut back, 5 bases at V and 0 bases at J, with 14 bases in the middle. The CDR3 nucleotides are TGCAGTGCTCTCCTAGGGCTGCCCTCCTACGAGCAGTACTTC. Translated: CSALLGLPSYEQYF.

This chain joins TRBV7-9 and TRBJ1-2; a weak D match, TRBD1 (5 bases). Germline values: CDR1 SEHNR, CDR2 FQNEAQ (reference sequence). The V gene lost 6 bases and the J gene lost 4 bases, with 12 bases spanning the gap. This CDR3 comprises 13 residues. The CDR3, as DNA: TGTGCCAGCAGTCGAACAGGTCTCTATGGCTACACCTTC. This encodes CASSRTGLYGYTF.

The sample holds many counts of this clonotype. The rearrangement links TRBV27 to TRBJ2-7, with 10 nucleotides matching TRBD1. The CDR3 has 15 residues. Germline trimming cut 5 bases from V and 3 bases from J; bases unmatched to any gene: 7. Germline V CDR1 and CDR2: MNHEY, SMNVEV (reference sequence). The CDR3 DNA follows: TGTGCCAGCAGTCCCCGACAGGGGGCAGGCTACGAGCAGTACTTC. Its protein is CASSPRQGAGYEQYF.

Details on this clonotype: Mismatch with germline at one junction end may stem from a read error. The J gene is TRBJ2-7, the V gene TRBV18; TRBD1 agrees at 8 bases. CDR1 is KGHSH, CDR2 LQKENI, per germline. This CDR3 spans 14 amino acids. The CDR3 DNA reads as TGTGCCGGCTCAGGACAGGGAGAGAGGTACGAGCAGTACTTC. Translation gives CAGSGQGERYEQYF.

This clonotype was counted at least ten times. The chain links TRBV7-9 to TRBJ1-1; no reliable D call. V lost 2 bases to trimming and J lost 6 bases, with 7 bases between them. Germline CDR1 is SEHNR and CDR2 is FQNEAQ (reference sequence). This CDR3 is 12 amino acids long. The CDR3 spells CASSLRVPEAFF. The CDR3 nucleotides are TGTGCCAGCAGCTTAAGGGTACCTGAAGCTTTCTTT.

This clonotype turned up a few times. The chain combines TRBV15 with TRBJ1-4; D call uncertain. Germline loops: CDR1 LNHNV, CDR2 YYDKDF (reference sequence). V lost 0 bases and J lost 13, with 9 bases in between. The CDR3 length is 12 residues. The CDR3 region has the DNA TGTGCCACCAGCAGAGATCGGAGGAGACTGTTTTTT. It encodes CATSRDRRRLFF.

This clonotype was picked up many times. This sequence joins TRBV12-3 or TRBV12-4 and TRBJ2-7; D gene uncertain. The ends were cut back, 5 bases at V and 3 bases at J, with 14 bases in the middle. The CDR3 consists of 14 residues. The CDR3 nucleotides are TGTGCCAGCAGTCCCCCGACGAGTGGCTACGAGCAGTACTTC. Translated: CASSPPTSGYEQYF.

V is TRBV5-1 and J is TRBJ1-2; D may be TRBD1 (5 bases). The V gene's germline CDR1 is SGHRS and CDR2 YFSETQ. Trimming removed 4 bases from V and 2 bases from J, with 12 bases in between. CDR3 length: 14 amino acids. The CDR3: CASSPAGPNYGYTF. The CDR3 nucleotides read TGCGCCAGCAGCCCCGCGGGGCCGAACTATGGCTACACCTTC.

CDR3 DNA: TGTGCCAGCAGTTTAAACCCTCGAACGAGGACTGAAGCTTTCTTT. This sequence encodes CASSLNPRTRTEAFF. The V and J genes are TRBV28 and TRBJ1-1; D ambiguous. CDR3 length equals 15 residues. The V end lost 2 bases, the J end lost 5 bases, and 15 bases lay between the germline ends. The germline gives CDR1 MDHEN, CDR2 SYDVKM.

V and J are TRBV5-8 and TRBJ2-1; D call uncertain. Trimming pared 4 bases from V and 6 bases from J, leaving 5 bases between. There are 11 residues in the CDR3. The germline CDR1 and CDR2 sequences are SGHTS and YDEGEE. The CDR3 sequence is CASSAFNEQFF. The CDR3 bases are TGTGCCAGCAGCGCATTCAATGAGCAGTTCTTC.